In its sample, the clone carrying this TCR beta chain was seen once. One Seattle source followed patients from active infection through their disease course. These data come from a study of blood T cell repertoires in COVID-19. Study as a whole: Sites across the United States, Italy and Spain contributed samples from acute and convalescent COVID-19. The cDNA or gDNA used as material had been derived from T cells, B-cell-depleted T cells, or PBMCs.

Per germline, CDR1 SNHLY and CDR2 FYNNEI. The CDR3 totals 14 residues. The V and J ends lost 8 bases and 4 bases, in that order; junction bases with no gene match: 7. Here immunoSEQ multiplex PCR was the method, and the copy in TCRdb shows in-frame clones only, minus some. Of roughly 84,000 clones listed, just under 80% are singletons. This TCR was sampled from a man in his 60s with COVID-19, enrolled during active disease. The chain links TRBV2 to TRBJ2-2; 7 nucleotides line up with TRBD2. The sample was peripheral blood. Here the CDR3 DNA reads TGTGCCAGCCGCGGGGGTAAATCCACCGGGGAGCTGTTTTTT. Protein product: CASRGGKSTGELFF.